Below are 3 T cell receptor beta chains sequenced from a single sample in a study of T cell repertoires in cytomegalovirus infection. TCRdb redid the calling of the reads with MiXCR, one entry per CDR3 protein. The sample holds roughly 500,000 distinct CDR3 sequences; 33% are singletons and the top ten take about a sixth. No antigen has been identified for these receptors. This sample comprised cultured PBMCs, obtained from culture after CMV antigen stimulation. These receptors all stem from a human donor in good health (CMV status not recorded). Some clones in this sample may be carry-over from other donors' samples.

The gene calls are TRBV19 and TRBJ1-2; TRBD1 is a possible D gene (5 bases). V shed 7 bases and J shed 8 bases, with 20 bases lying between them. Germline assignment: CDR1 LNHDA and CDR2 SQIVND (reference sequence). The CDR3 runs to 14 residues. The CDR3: CASTHGDSTRGYTF. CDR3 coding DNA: TGTGCCAGTACCCATGGGGACTCAACCAGGGGCTACACCTTC.

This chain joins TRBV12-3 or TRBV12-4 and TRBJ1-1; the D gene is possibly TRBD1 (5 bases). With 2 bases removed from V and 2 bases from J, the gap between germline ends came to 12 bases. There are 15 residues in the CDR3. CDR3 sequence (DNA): TGTGCCAGCAGTTTACGGGCAGGGATTAACACTGAAGCTTTCTTT. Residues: CASSLRAGINTEAFF.

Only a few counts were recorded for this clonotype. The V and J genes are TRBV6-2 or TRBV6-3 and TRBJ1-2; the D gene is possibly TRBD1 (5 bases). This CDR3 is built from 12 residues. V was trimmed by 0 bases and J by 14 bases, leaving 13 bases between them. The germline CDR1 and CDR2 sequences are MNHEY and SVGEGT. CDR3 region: CASSYSTGTNTF. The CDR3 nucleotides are TGTGCCAGCAGTTACTCCACCGGGACTAATACCTTC.